This TCR beta chain stems from a study of blood T cell repertoires in COVID-19. In the study overall: Acute and convalescent COVID-19 specimens originated in the United States, Italy and Spain. The cDNA or gDNA used as material had been derived from T cells, B-cell-depleted T cells, or PBMCs.

The CDR3 loop spans 13 amino acids. From germline, CDR1 is MNHEY and CDR2 SVGAGI. J was trimmed by 5 bases and V by 7 bases; bases with no gene match: 7. In the original processing: Amplification of reference gene primers provided the estimated nucleated cell counts. Only in-frame clones appear in the TCRdb table, and some are missing; sequencing was by immunoSEQ multiplex PCR. From that table come the V and J calls and clone size; the DNA was used to work out D and trimming. The data contain roughly 260,000 clones, about 87% of them seen just once; the ten biggest clones take up 3.5% to 4.5%. The clonotype comes from a woman aged 40-49 years with acute or convalescent COVID-19. Sequencing input: peripheral blood. The chain couples TRBV6-5 to TRBJ1-2; 7 positions match TRBD1. The CDR3: CASNPTGPYGYTF. CDR3 DNA sequence: TGTGCCAGCAATCCGACAGGGCCATATGGCTACACCTTC.